This TCR beta chain was sequenced during a study of blood T cell repertoires in COVID-19. Study at large: Spain, Italy and the United States supplied samples that represented acute and convalescent COVID-19. PBMCs, B-cell-depleted T cells, or T cells were the source of the cDNA or gDNA that made up the material.

V lost 0 bases, J lost 6 bases, and 9 bases lay in between. This CDR3 contains 13 residues. CDR1 and CDR2 from the germline V gene are SGHRS and YFSETQ. How the authors handled the data: Reference gene primer amplification yielded estimated nucleated cell counts. TCRdb keeps only in-frame clones here, not all; method: immunoSEQ multiplex PCR. V, J and clone size are those of that table, while D and trimming were read from the DNA. Counted here are about 330,000 clones, more than 75% occurring once; the ten biggest clones make up 8% to 13%. Participants were placed into cohorts based on the clinical history they reported.

The source material was PBMCs or T cells enriched from blood (not recorded which). The chain employs TRBV5-1 and TRBJ1-1, with D possibly matching TRBD1 (5 bases). This clonotype was sampled from a woman aged 18 to 35 who had recovered from COVID-19. The CDR3 sequence: CASSLEQAPEAFF. DNA for the CDR3: TGCGCCAGCAGCTTGGAACAGGCCCCTGAAGCTTTCTTT.